The following is a T cell receptor (beta chain) sequence with its context. Its antigen remains undetermined. Base qualities are not recorded, but no much larger clone differs from it by a single base. Whole blood was collected in K2EDTA tubes by collaborating institutions according to the institutions' own protocols. For TCRbeta analysis, collaborator samples were shipped as frozen whole blood, as isolated PBMCs, or as DNA extracted from either sample type. TCRbeta CDR3 regions were amplified from genomic DNA by means of the immunoSEQ Assay, a bias-controlled multiplex PCR. From the authors' description of their analysis: The number of nucleated cells in each sample was estimated by amplification of reference gene primers within the assay. Sequence reads were collapsed and filtered to measure the absolute abundance of every unique TCRbeta CDR3 rearrangement. For each sample, productive Simpson clonality was calculated by taking the square root of Simpson's diversity index across productive rearrangements. The immuneACCESS repertoire file appears here via TCRdb, limited to in-frame rearrangements. These files lack a portion of the clones; in checked studies, under half of the deficit traces to unresolved V genes, and the cause of the others is not known. The V and J calls and the clone size are those of that table, but D and trimming were determined from the DNA. The sample yields 91,000 or so clones; 85% to 95% were counted once. The ten largest account for about 3.9% of the sample.

These data originate in a study of blood T cell repertoires in COVID-19 (dated by TCRdb to the early 2020s). About the study as a whole: Samples from collaborators originated in the United States, Italy and Spain and spanned both the acute and convalescent phases of COVID-19. The material from the prospective study consisted of cDNA or gDNA derived from T cells, B-cell-depleted T cells, or PBMCs. Subjects who had been exposed to COVID-19, were actively infected with it, or had recovered from it provided the deeply sampled blood TCRbeta repertoires that made up the dataset. A freely available public database, intended as a resource for researchers studying the immune response to SARS-CoV-2, is where the repertoires were released. Samples were obtained from the ongoing ImmuneRACE study (first 160 participants) and from over 1,000 subjects provided by 6 global collaborators. Nearly every sample came with metadata listing a de-identified subject ID, COVID-19 status, age in years and sex. Where HLA class I and class II types were available, the types were taken from metadata supplied by the sample provider, not from assay-based typing.

Inclusive of the bounding cysteine and phenylalanine, the CDR3 is 18 residues long. Only the CDR3 part of the read is kept: 54 bases, read in frame from the first base. On the study overall, not on this receptor specifically: Clinical and demographic metadata were provided uncurated, with the amount varying by source and participant.

The chain employs TRBV21-1 and TRBJ1-2; the table's D call of TRBD1 was not tested on the DNA. TRBV21-1 is deemed a pseudogene. Sequencing was performed on peripheral blood. This receptor was obtained from a woman aged 50 to 60 in a cohort sampled during active COVID-19. At the DNA level, the sequence is TGTGCCAGCAGCTATACGTACCCTCCTCCAGGTTTCAACTATGGCTACACCTTC. Its protein product is CASSYTYPPPGFNYGYTF.